The 18 T cell receptor beta chains given below trace back to one sample, sequenced in a study of blood T cell repertoires in COVID-19. Only in-frame clones appear in the TCRdb table, and some are missing; sequencing was by immunoSEQ multiplex PCR. Of under 250,000 clones listed, about 83% are singletons. Specimen: peripheral blood. The source is a man in his forties or fifties with active or convalescent COVID-19.

The chain links TRBV5-1 to TRBJ1-1, with 10 bases lining up with TRBD1. Germline CDR1 SGHRS, CDR2 YFSETQ. The CDR3 has 15 residues. After removal of 0 bases from V and 7 bases from J, the junction contained 6 bases not matched to a gene. The CDR3 bases are TGCGCCAGCAGCTTGGCGACAGGGGGCAAGGGTGAAGCTTTCTTT. Translation gives CASSLATGGKGEAFF.

V usage is TRBV6-5 and J usage is TRBJ2-1, with 9 bases identical to TRBD2. In germline, CDR1 is MNHEY, CDR2 SVGAGI. The CDR3 is 13 residues long. V gave up 10 bases and J gave up 1 base; unmatched junction bases: 2. The CDR3: CATTSGSYNEQFF. DNA of the CDR3: TGTGCCACCACTAGCGGGTCCTACAATGAGCAGTTCTTC.

Details on this clone: One end of the junction fails to match germline, which may point to a read error. The rearrangement links TRBV5-5 to TRBJ2-1; TRBD1 might be the D (5 bases). This CDR3 has 15 amino acids. CDR1 is SGHKS and CDR2 is YYEKEE in the germline V gene (reference sequence). Here the CDR3 DNA reads TGTGCCAGCAGCCCGCGCGTGGACATCTCGTCGATTAAGATCTTC. It specifies CASSPRVDISSIKIF.

This clone came up a few times. This CDR3 is CASSRPGQGKNEQFF. The CDR3 DNA follows: TGTGCCAGCAGCCGCCCGGGACAGGGGAAGAATGAGCAGTTCTTC. The gene calls are TRBV7-3 and TRBJ2-1; 10 positions match TRBD1. Germline lookup yields CDR1 SGHTA and CDR2 FQGTGA. The CDR3 spans 15 residues. J gave up 7 bases and V 5 bases, and 8 bases lay outside the gene matches.

This chain uses TRBV30 with TRBJ1-5; 7 bases fit TRBD1. V trimming: 1 base; J trimming: 6 bases; junction bases outside the gene matches: 3. CDR1 GTSNPN and CDR2 SVGIG come from the germline V gene (reference sequence). This CDR3 spans 13 amino acids. In nucleotides, the CDR3 is TGTGCCTGGAGTGCAGGGGGAACTCAGCCCCAGCATTTT. Protein sequence: CAWSAGGTQPQHF.

This chain joins TRBV7-8 and TRBJ2-7, with 7 bases fitting TRBD2. Trimming took 1 base from V and 0 from J; bases not matched to a gene: 9. The CDR3 extends over 17 amino acids. CDR1 and CDR2 (germline): SGHVS, FQNEAQ. CDR3 in DNA: TGTGCCAGCAGCTTAGTGGCAACTAGCGTTAGCTCCTACGAGCAGTACTTC. Translated: CASSLVATSVSSYEQYF. The whole variable domain, remainder taken from reference TRBV7-8 and TRBJ2-7, is GAGVSQSPRYKVAKRGQDVALRCDPISGHVSLFWYQQALGQGPEFLTYFQNEAQLDKSGLPSDRFFAERPEGSVSTLKIQRTQQEDSAVYLCASSLVATSVSSYEQYFGPGTRLTVT.

The rearrangement uses TRBV30 and TRBJ2-7, with TRBD2 matching 9 bases. The CDR3 totals 13 residues. V lost 1 base and J lost 6; bases outside the gene matches: 4. CDR1 GTSNPN and CDR2 SVGIG come from the germline V gene (reference sequence). The CDR3 loop is CAWSGLAGREQYF. The CDR3 nucleotides read TGTGCCTGGAGTGGGCTAGCGGGGCGCGAGCAGTACTTC. The full variable domain, with the rest looked up from reference TRBV30 and TRBJ2-7, is SQTIHQWPATLVQPVGSPLSLECTVEGTSNPNLYWYRQAAGRGLQLLFYSVGIGQISSEVPQNLSASRPQDRQFILSSKKLLLSDSGFYLCAWSGLAGREQYFGPGTRLTVT.

This chain connects TRBV18 to TRBJ1-2, with 8 bases aligning to TRBD1. The length of the CDR3 is 16 residues. CDR1 and CDR2 from the germline V gene are KGHSH and LQKENI. The trim removed 4 bases at V and 8 bases at J, leaving 15 bases unmatched. The CDR3 DNA reads TGTGCCAGCTCACAGAAGGCGATAGGACAGGGAAACGGCTACACCTTC. It encodes CASSQKAIGQGNGYTF.

In DNA, the CDR3 is TGTGCCAGCAGCTTAGGGCTAGCAATGGATACGCAGTATTTT. Translated, it gives CASSLGLAMDTQYF. This rearrangement joins TRBV7-3 to TRBJ2-3; perhaps TRBD2 as D (5 bases). In germline, CDR1 is SGHTA, CDR2 FQGTGA. The length of the CDR3 is 14 residues. V was shortened by 2 bases and J by 6 bases, with 12 bases between the two germline ends.

The J gene is TRBJ2-7, the V gene TRBV20-1; 8 bases line up with TRBD1. The CDR3 consists of 11 residues. The V gene's germline CDR1 is DFQATT and CDR2 SNEGSKA (reference sequence). With 6 bases clipped from V and 6 bases from J, the junction kept 4 bases outside the gene matches. CDR3 sequence: CSAQDRVEQYF. Written as DNA, the CDR3 is TGCAGTGCCCAGGACAGGGTCGAGCAGTACTTC.

The chain links TRBV19 to TRBJ1-6; TRBD1 is a possible D gene (5 bases). Trimming cost V 8 bases and J 5 bases, with 16 bases left between them. The CDR3 spans 15 residues. Looked up from germline, CDR1 is LNHDA and CDR2 is SQIVND (reference sequence). The CDR3 reads CASQLGHLNNSPLHF. The CDR3 region has the DNA TGTGCCAGTCAGCTAGGACACCTTAATAATTCACCCCTCCACTTT.

Only one count was recorded for this clone. The identical CDR3 is also encoded by other nucleotide sequences in the sample. V is TRBV19 and J is TRBJ1-1; D remains ambiguous. V lost 3 bases and J 7 bases, leaving 9 bases between the germline ends. The CDR3 spans 12 residues. The germline gives CDR1 LNHDA, CDR2 SQIVND (reference sequence). In nucleotides, the CDR3 is TGTGCCAGTAGTATTCGCGGAGGTGAAGCTTTCTTT. Protein product: CASSIRGGEAFF. Filled out from reference TRBV19 and TRBJ1-1, the complete variable domain reads DGGITQSPKYLFRKEGQNVTLSCEQNLNHDAMYWYRQDPGQGLRLIYYSQIVNDFQKGDIAEGYSVSREKKESFPLTVTSAQKNPTAFYLCASSIRGGEAFFGQGTRLTVV.

This clone was seen a handful of times. The rearrangement links TRBV24-1 to TRBJ1-5, with 7 bases that match TRBD1. V gave up 9 bases and J gave up 0 bases; unmatched junction bases: 7. CDR3 length: 15 residues. Per the germline V gene, CDR1 is KGHDR and CDR2 is SFDVKD. The CDR3 loop reads CATGDSSYSNQPQHF. CDR3 nucleotides: TGTGCCACCGGGGACAGCTCTTATAGCAATCAGCCCCAGCATTTT.

The J gene is TRBJ2-3, the V gene TRBV5-6; 8 positions agree with TRBD2. V lost 3 bases to trimming and J lost 2 bases; unmatched junction nucleotides: 17. The CDR3 has 19 amino acids. Germline V gene lookup returns CDR1 SGHDT and CDR2 YYEEEE. The DNA for the CDR3 is TGTGCCAGCAGCTCGAAAAGCCGGGGGGGACTCACGCCCACAGATACGCAGTATTTT. Translation gives CASSSKSRGGLTPTDTQYF.

This clone occurred once. CDR3 in amino acids: CATSEGGATNEKLFF. CDR3 coding DNA: TGTGCCACCAGTGAAGGCGGAGCAACTAATGAAAAACTGTTTTTT. The chain is built from TRBV24-1 and TRBJ1-4; D gene ambiguous. Between the trimmed V and J ends, which lost 4 bases and 0 bases, there was a span of 8 bases. The V gene's germline CDR1 is KGHDR and CDR2 SFDVKD. The CDR3 length is 15 residues.

Details on this clone: The sample has other DNA sequences that encode this CDR3 too. This chain links TRBV7-9 with TRBJ1-1; 7 nucleotides agree with TRBD1. Germline V gene data show CDR1 as SEHNR and CDR2 as FQNEAQ (reference sequence). Trimming took 4 bases from V and 11 from J; bases not matched to a gene: 4. The CDR3 spans 11 residues. CDR3: CASSSRGEAFF. CDR3 sequence (DNA): TGTGCCAGCAGCTCCAGGGGGGAGGCTTTCTTT.

This clone occurred a few times. V usage is TRBV3-1 (or the pseudogene TRBV3-2) and J usage is TRBJ2-7, with a possible D match to TRBD1 (5 bases). The CDR3 consists of 14 residues. V dropped 0 bases and J dropped 6 bases, with 12 bases sitting between them. Germline values: CDR1 LGHDT, CDR2 YNNKEL (reference sequence). The CDR3 DNA reads TGTGCCAGCAGCCAAGACGACAGCTATAGCGAGCAGTACTTC. Protein: CASSQDDSYSEQYF.

The chain recombines TRBV30 with TRBJ1-5; D remains ambiguous. This CDR3 comprises 13 residues. Germline V gene data show CDR1 as GTSNPN and CDR2 as SVGIG (reference sequence). Trimming stripped 2 bases from V and 4 bases from J, with 9 bases between. CDR3 sequence reads: CAWSSRVNQPQHF. In DNA, the CDR3 is TGTGCCTGGAGTAGCCGAGTGAATCAGCCCCAGCATTTT.